This section outlines one TCR beta chain sequence together with its context. What it binds is not known. The sample comes from a study of response to subunit inactivated influenza vaccine. Study outcomes and limitations: The authors suggested that every seasonal influenza vaccination recruits few new T cells.

From the RT-PCR reads, TCRdb called clonotypes with MiXCR, one entry per CDR3 protein. The repertoire holds 530,000 or so distinct CDR3 sequences, with 12% as singletons. The CDR3 length is 16 residues. Losses at the gene ends were 6 bases for V and 2 bases for J; bases not matched to a gene: 7. Germline V gives CDR1 KGHSH, CDR2 LQKENI. Sequencing was performed on PBMCs from blood, taken on the day of vaccination. The V and J genes are TRBV18 and TRBJ2-1; 10 nucleotides match TRBD2. This receptor was obtained from a man aged 50-59 years who received an inactivated influenza vaccine. CDR3 region: CASSRTSGTAYNEQFF. The CDR3, as DNA: TGTGCCAGCTCTCGGACTAGCGGTACAGCCTACAATGAGCAGTTCTTC.